These 8 T cell receptor beta chains originate from one sample sequenced in a study of T cells in Graves' hyperthyroidism and ophthalmopathy. The CDR3 regions of TCR beta were amplified from RNA transcripts. First-round RT-PCR with HTBI primers amplified the TCR CDR3 region. TCRdb re-called the multiplex PCR reads through MiXCR, storing one row per CDR3 protein. The sample comprises some 700,000 distinct CDR3 sequences, around a sixth of which are singletons, and 15% to 18% rests with the top ten. Sequencing was performed on blood. These receptors came from a man aged 50-59 years with Graves' hyperthyroidism.

This chain connects TRBV19 to TRBJ2-6; D is uncertain. Between the trimmed V and J ends, which lost 5 bases and 0 bases, there was a span of 8 bases. CDR3 length: 15 amino acids. Germline values: CDR1 LNHDA, CDR2 SQIVND (reference sequence). The CDR3 DNA is TGTGCCAGTAGTGGTCAGGACTCTGGGGCCAACGTCCTGACTTTC. Its protein product is CASSGQDSGANVLTF.

The chain links TRBV19 to TRBJ2-7; the D gene is possibly TRBD1 (6 bases). The CDR3 has 13 residues. Germline-derived CDR1 and CDR2 are LNHDA and SQIVND (reference sequence). The V end was cut by 7 bases, the J end by 5 bases, with 15 bases between. The chain's CDR3 is CASTGEGRHEQYF. The CDR3 DNA reads as TGTGCCAGTACAGGGGAAGGTCGTCACGAGCAGTACTTC.

J is TRBJ2-1 and V is TRBV4-2; possibly TRBD2 for D (6 bases). This CDR3 comprises 16 residues. Trimming pared 1 base from V and 7 bases from J, leaving 17 bases between. Germline assignment: CDR1 LGHNA and CDR2 YNFKEQ. The CDR3 nucleotides read TGTGCCAGCAGCCAAGTTTCAACGGGAGCTTGGAATGAGCAGTTCTTC. Its translation is CASSQVSTGAWNEQFF.

This clonotype was detected many times. The rearrangement joins TRBV28 to TRBJ2-7; no firm D call. V was cut by 5 bases and J by 3 bases, with 14 bases left in between. The CDR3 is made up of 14 amino acids. Germline V CDR1 and CDR2: MDHEN, SYDVKM. This CDR3 is CASSTLTMGYEQYF. CDR3 bases: TGTGCCAGCAGTACACTGACCATGGGCTACGAGCAGTACTTC.

This clonotype was recorded at least ten times. V and J are TRBV24-1 and TRBJ2-1; perhaps D is TRBD1 or TRBD2 (6 bases each). The V end was cut by 5 bases, the J end by 1 base, with 29 bases between. CDR1 and CDR2 from the germline V gene are KGHDR and SFDVKD. This CDR3 is 21 amino acids long. The CDR3 DNA reads as TGTGCCACCAGTGGGTGGGGGACCGGGGGCGAAGGGGTCCCTTCCTACAATGAGCAGTTCTTC. Its translation is CATSGWGTGGEGVPSYNEQFF.

The chain is built from TRBV19 and TRBJ1-1; D gene uncertain. Germline lookup yields CDR1 LNHDA and CDR2 SQIVND (reference sequence). With 3 bases removed from V and 1 base from J, the gap between germline ends came to 12 bases. CDR3 length: 15 residues. CDR3 residues: CASSIRRQPNTEAFF. The CDR3 DNA reads as TGTGCCAGTAGTATCCGGCGACAACCGAACACTGAAGCTTTCTTT.

This clonotype was counted many times. The rearrangement uses TRBV28 and TRBJ2-2, with D perhaps assigned TRBD1 or TRBD2 (5 bases each). Germline V CDR1 and CDR2: MDHEN, SYDVKM. The V and J ends lost 6 bases and 9 bases respectively, with 20 bases between them. This CDR3 region has 15 residues. The DNA of the CDR3 is TGTGCCAGCAGGGGGACGGTCAAGACGTATAGGGAGCTGTTTTTT. Translated, it gives CASRGTVKTYRELFF.

The chain recombines TRBV24-1 with TRBJ2-2; TRBD1 agrees at 9 bases. The junction had 4 bases not matched to a gene; V was cut back by 2 bases and J by 7 bases. The CDR3 length is 15 residues. Germline V gene sequence: CDR1 KGHDR, CDR2 SFDVKD. The CDR3 here is CATSDSGTGIGELFF. The CDR3 region has the DNA TGTGCCACCAGTGATTCCGGGACAGGGATCGGGGAGCTGTTTTTT.